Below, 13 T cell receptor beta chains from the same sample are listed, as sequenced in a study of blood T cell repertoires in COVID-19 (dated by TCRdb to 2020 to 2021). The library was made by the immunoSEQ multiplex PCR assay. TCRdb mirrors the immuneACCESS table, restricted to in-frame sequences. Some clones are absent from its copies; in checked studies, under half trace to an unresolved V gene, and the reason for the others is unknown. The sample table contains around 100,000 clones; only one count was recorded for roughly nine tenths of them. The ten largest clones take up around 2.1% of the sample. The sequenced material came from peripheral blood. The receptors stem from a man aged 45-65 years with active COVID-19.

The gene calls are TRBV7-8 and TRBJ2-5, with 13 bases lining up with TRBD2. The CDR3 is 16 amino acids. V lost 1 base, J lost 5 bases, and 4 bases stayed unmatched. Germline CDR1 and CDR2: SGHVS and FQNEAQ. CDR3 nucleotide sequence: TGTGCCAGCAGCTTAGGACCACTAGCGGGAGGGGAGACCCAGTACTTC. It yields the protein CASSLGPLAGGETQYF.

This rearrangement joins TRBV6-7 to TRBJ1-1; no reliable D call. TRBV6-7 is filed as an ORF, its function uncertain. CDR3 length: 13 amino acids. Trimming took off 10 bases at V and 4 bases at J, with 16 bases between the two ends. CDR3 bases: TGTGCCAAGGCGGTGGAGCCGCCCACTGAAGCTTTCTTT. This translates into CAKAVEPPTEAFF.

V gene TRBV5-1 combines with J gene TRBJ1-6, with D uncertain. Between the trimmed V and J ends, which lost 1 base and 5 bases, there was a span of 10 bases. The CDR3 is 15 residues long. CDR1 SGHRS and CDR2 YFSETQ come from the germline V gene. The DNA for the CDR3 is TGCGCCAGCAGCTTGACCGGGATGAATAATTCACCCCTCCACTTT. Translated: CASSLTGMNNSPLHF.

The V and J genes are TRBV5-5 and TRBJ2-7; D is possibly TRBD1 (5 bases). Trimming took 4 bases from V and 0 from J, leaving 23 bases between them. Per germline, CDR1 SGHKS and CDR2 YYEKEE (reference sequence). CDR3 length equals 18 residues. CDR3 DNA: TGTGCCAGCAGCCCCCTAGACCCCCCTAGGGGATCCTCCTACGAGCAGTACGTC. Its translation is CASSPLDPPRGSSYEQYV.

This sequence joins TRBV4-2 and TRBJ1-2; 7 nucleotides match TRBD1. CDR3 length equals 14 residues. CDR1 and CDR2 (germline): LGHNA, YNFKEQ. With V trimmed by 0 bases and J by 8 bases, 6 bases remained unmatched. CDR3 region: CASSQEQGGHGYTF. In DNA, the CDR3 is TGTGCCAGCAGCCAAGAGCAAGGGGGCCACGGCTACACCTTC.

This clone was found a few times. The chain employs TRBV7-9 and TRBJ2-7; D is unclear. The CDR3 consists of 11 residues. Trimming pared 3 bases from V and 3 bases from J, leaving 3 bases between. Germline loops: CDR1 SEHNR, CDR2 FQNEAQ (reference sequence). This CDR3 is CASSLSYEQYF. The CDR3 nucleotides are TGTGCCAGCAGCTTGAGCTACGAGCAGTACTTC.

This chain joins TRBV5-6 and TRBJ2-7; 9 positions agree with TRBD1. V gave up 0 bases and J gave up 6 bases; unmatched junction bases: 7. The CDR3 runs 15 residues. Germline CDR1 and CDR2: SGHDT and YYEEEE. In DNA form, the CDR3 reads TGTGCCAGCAGCTTGGTTCGACAGGGGGTTGCCGAGCAGTACTTC. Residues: CASSLVRQGVAEQYF.

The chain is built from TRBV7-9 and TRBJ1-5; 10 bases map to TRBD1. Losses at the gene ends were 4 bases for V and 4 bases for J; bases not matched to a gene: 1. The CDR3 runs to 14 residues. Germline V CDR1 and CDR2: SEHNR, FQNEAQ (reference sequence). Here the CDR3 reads CASSSGQGNQPQHF. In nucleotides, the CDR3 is TGTGCCAGCAGCTCGGGACAGGGGAATCAGCCCCAGCATTTT.

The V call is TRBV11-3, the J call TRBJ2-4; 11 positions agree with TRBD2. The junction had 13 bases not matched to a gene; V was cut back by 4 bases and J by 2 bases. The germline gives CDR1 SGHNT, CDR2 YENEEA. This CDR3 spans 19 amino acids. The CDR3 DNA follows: TGTGCCAGCAGCTCCGGGGCCCTACTAGCGGGAGTGTCCAAAAACATTCAGTACTTC. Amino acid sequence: CASSSGALLAGVSKNIQYF.

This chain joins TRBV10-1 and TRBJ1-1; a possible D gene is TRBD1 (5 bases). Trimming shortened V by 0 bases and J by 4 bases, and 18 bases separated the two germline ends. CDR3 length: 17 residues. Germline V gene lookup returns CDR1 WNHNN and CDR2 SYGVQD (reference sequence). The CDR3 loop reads CASSESSRGQTGTEAFF. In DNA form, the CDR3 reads TGCGCCAGCAGTGAGTCGTCTAGGGGCCAAACGGGCACTGAAGCTTTCTTT.

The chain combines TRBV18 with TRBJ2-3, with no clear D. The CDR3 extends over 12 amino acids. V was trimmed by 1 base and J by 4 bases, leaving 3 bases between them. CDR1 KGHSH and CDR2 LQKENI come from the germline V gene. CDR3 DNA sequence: TGTGCCAGCTCACCACTAGCAGATACGCAGTATTTT. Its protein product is CASSPLADTQYF.

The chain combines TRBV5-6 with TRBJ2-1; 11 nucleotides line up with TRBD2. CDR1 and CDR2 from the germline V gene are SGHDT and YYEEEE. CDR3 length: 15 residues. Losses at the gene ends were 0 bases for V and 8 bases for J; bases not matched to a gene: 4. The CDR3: CASSLDSGGVDEQFF. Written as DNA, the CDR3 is TGTGCCAGCAGCTTGGATAGCGGGGGGGTCGATGAGCAGTTCTTC.

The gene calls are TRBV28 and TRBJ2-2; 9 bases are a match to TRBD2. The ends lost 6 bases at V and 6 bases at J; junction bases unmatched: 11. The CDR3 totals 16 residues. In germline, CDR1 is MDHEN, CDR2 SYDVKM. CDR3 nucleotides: TGTGCCAGCAGGGGCGCTGCGGGAGGGCCGTCCGGGGAGCTGTTTTTT. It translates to CASRGAAGGPSGELFF. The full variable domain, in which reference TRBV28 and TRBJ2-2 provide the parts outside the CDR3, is DVKVTQSSRYLVKRTGEKVFLECVQDMDHENMFWYRQDPGLGLRLIYFSYDVKMKEKGDIPEGYSVSREKKERFSLILESASTNQTSMYLCASRGAAGGPSGELFFGEGSRLTVL.